The 26 T cell receptor beta chains below were found in one sample sequenced in a study of shared clonotypes between healthy human individuals. Using immunoSEQ multiplex PCR, the repertoire was profiled, and TCRdb retains in-frame clones only, with some absent. The sample yields hundreds of thousands of clones, about 82% seen once. The sequencing sample was made of PBMCs. The receptors shown here come from a woman in her 40s in good health. Some clones in this sample may be carry-over from other donors' samples.

The chain is built from TRBV11-2 and TRBJ2-7; 10 bases map to TRBD2. Germline V gene data show CDR1 as SGHAT and CDR2 as FQNNGV. Trimming at V came to 5 bases and at J to 3 bases, leaving 7 bases not matched to a gene. The CDR3 length is 15 residues. CDR3 sequence (DNA): TGTGCCAGCAGCCCCCTGAGCGGGAGGGGCTACGAGCAGTACTTC. It specifies CASSPLSGRGYEQYF.

The J gene is TRBJ1-2, the V gene TRBV10-3; D unresolved. CDR3 length equals 17 residues. V lost 0 bases and J lost 7, with 21 bases in between. Germline assignment: CDR1 ENHRY and CDR2 SYGVKD. The CDR3 bases are TGTGCCATCAGTGAGTCGGTTAAGGGAAGAGGGTATGCTGGCTACACCTTC. Protein sequence: CAISESVKGRGYAGYTF.

Regarding this clone: The CDR3 end shows no conserved phenylalanine or tryptophan, and so a read error is likely. The CDR3 DNA sequence: TGTGCCAGCAGCCCCAGCGTCAACACCGGGGAGCTGTTTCTT. Protein: CASSPSVNTGELFL. The rearrangement links TRBV6-5 to TRBJ2-2; D ambiguous. Deletions cut 6 bases from V and 2 bases from J, with 10 bases between. The CDR3 length is 14 residues. Germline-derived CDR1 and CDR2 are MNHEY and SVGAGI.

This clone was detected once. The J gene is TRBJ1-2, the V gene TRBV18; D gene ambiguous. Germline CDR1 is KGHSH and CDR2 is LQKENI. This CDR3 is 15 amino acids long. V lost 3 bases and J 5 bases, leaving 16 bases between the germline ends. The chain's CDR3 is CASSPTIGPDYGYTF. The CDR3, as DNA: TGTGCCAGCTCACCGACCATCGGACCCGATTATGGCTACACCTTC.

The rearrangement links TRBV5-1 to TRBJ1-1; weak D call: TRBD1 (5 bases). With 4 bases removed from V and 3 bases from J, the gap between germline ends came to 19 bases. This CDR3 region has 16 residues. Germline lookup yields CDR1 SGHRS and CDR2 YFSETQ. CDR3 nucleotides: TGCGCCAGCAGCCCCTCCCTATCTACGGGGGACACTGAAGCTTTCTTT. This codes for CASSPSLSTGDTEAFF.

This chain links TRBV30 with TRBJ1-1; D ambiguous. Trimming cost V 8 bases and J 10 bases, with 8 bases left between them. The CDR3 spans 8 residues. CDR1 GTSNPN and CDR2 SVGIG come from the germline V gene (reference sequence). The CDR3 nucleotides are TGTGCCCCAACGGGAGCTTTCTTT. This encodes CAPTGAFF.

The chain is built from TRBV2 and TRBJ2-4; 7 bases fit TRBD2. J gave up 0 bases and V 7 bases, and 0 bases lay outside the gene matches. CDR3 length: 13 amino acids. Germline V gives CDR1 SNHLY, CDR2 FYNNEI. CDR3 bases: TGTGCCAGCAAGCGGGAAGCCAAAAACATTCAGTACTTC. This gives the protein CASKREAKNIQYF.

The chain combines TRBV10-3 with TRBJ1-1; D call uncertain. Germline V lookup: CDR1 ENHRY, CDR2 SYGVKD. Trimming pared 7 bases from V and 1 base from J, leaving 10 bases between. The CDR3 loop spans 13 amino acids. In nucleotides, the CDR3 is TGTGCCATCACTGACACAACGAACACTGAAGCTTTCTTT. This codes for CAITDTTNTEAFF.

The chain's CDR3 is CASSSDSYIQYF. In nucleotides, the CDR3 is TGTGCCAGCAGCTCGGACAGTTACATTCAGTACTTC. The chain has TRBV7-2 and TRBJ2-4, with D perhaps TRBD1 (6 bases). This CDR3 contains 12 residues. The germline V gene encodes CDR1 SGHTA and CDR2 FQGNSA. V lost 4 bases and J lost 8, with 9 bases in between.

The rearrangement links TRBV4-1 to TRBJ2-7; 10 nucleotides align to TRBD1. From germline, CDR1 is MGHRA and CDR2 YSYEKL. This CDR3 has 15 amino acids. V shed 5 bases, J shed 7 bases, and the junction held 11 bases outside the gene matches. This CDR3 reads CASSLTTGGRYEQYF. The DNA of the CDR3 is TGCGCCAGCAGCTTGACGACAGGGGGCAGATATGAGCAGTACTTC.

V gene TRBV9 combines with J gene TRBJ2-1; D gene uncertain. This CDR3 is built from 16 residues. Germline V gene data show CDR1 as SGDLS and CDR2 as YYNGEE. Trimming left V 4 bases short and J 0 bases short, with 14 bases between. The CDR3 protein is CASSPVGVSSYNEQFF. CDR3 DNA: TGTGCCAGCAGCCCGGTGGGCGTCAGCTCCTACAATGAGCAGTTCTTC.

Worth noting for this clone: The junction differs from germline at one of its ends, possibly a read error. V is TRBV28 and J is TRBJ2-2; D might be TRBD2 (6 bases). CDR3 length: 14 residues. CDR1 is MDHEN and CDR2 is SYDVKM in the germline V gene. DNA for the CDR3: TGTGCCAGCAGTTTTGTCTTGGGGACCGGGGGGCTGTTTTTT. The encoded protein is CASSFVLGTGGLFF.

This chain links TRBV30 with TRBJ2-7; the D is unclear. Per germline, CDR1 GTSNPN and CDR2 SVGIG (reference sequence). The CDR3 is made up of 13 amino acids. Trimming stripped 0 bases from V and 2 bases from J, with 8 bases between. CDR3 in amino acids: CAWSVGGTYEQYF. CDR3 DNA sequence: TGTGCCTGGAGTGTTGGTGGAACCTACGAGCAGTACTTC.

The chain couples TRBV7-3 to TRBJ1-2; D ambiguous. This CDR3 has 13 amino acids. V was shortened by 5 bases and J by 2 bases, with 9 bases between the two germline ends. The germline gives CDR1 SGHTA, CDR2 FQGTGA. The CDR3 reads CASSPSLNYGYTF. The CDR3 DNA sequence: TGTGCCAGCAGCCCCTCCCTGAACTATGGCTACACCTTC.

Concerning this clone itself: A far larger clone is one base from this, pointing to a likely read error. Other DNA sequences from this sample encode an identical CDR3 as well. DNA of the CDR3: TGTGCCAGCAGCTTGTATCTAGCGGGAGGCTACACTGGGGAGCTGTTTTTT. Its protein is CASSLYLAGGYTGELFF. The gene calls are TRBV5-6 and TRBJ2-2; 11 bases agree with TRBD2. Germline values: CDR1 SGHDT, CDR2 YYEEEE. CDR3 size: 17 residues.

Many counts were recorded for this clone. V is TRBV9 and J is TRBJ1-1; D unresolved. Trimming shortened V by 0 bases and J by 1 base, and 10 bases separated the two germline ends. Germline-derived CDR1 and CDR2 are SGDLS and YYNGEE. The CDR3 extends over 15 amino acids. This chain's CDR3 is CASSVGPGSNTEAFF. CDR3 sequence (DNA): TGTGCCAGCAGCGTAGGACCGGGATCGAACACTGAAGCTTTCTTT.

The rearrangement joins TRBV7-9 to TRBJ2-5; D unclear. The germline V gene has CDR1 SEHNR and CDR2 FQNEAQ (reference sequence). V was cut by 2 bases and J by 2 bases, with 12 bases left in between. CDR3 size: 15 residues. The CDR3 nucleotides read TGTGCCAGCAGCTTAAAGGAAAAATATCAAGAGACCCAGTACTTC. Residues: CASSLKEKYQETQYF.

Concerning this clone: This same CDR3 is encoded by further DNA sequences in the sample. DNA for the CDR3: TGTGCCAGCTCCCCCCCTAGCACAGATACGCAGTATTTT. Translating it yields CASSPPSTDTQYF. The chain uses TRBV18 and TRBJ2-3; the D is unclear. From germline, CDR1 is KGHSH and CDR2 LQKENI. The CDR3 is 13 amino acids. Trimming shortened V by 6 bases and J by 0 bases, and 7 bases separated the two germline ends.

V is TRBV7-2 and J is TRBJ1-5, with D perhaps TRBD1 (5 bases). The CDR3 has 16 amino acids. V was clipped by 1 base and J by 6 bases, with 16 bases between them. CDR1 and CDR2 from the germline V gene are SGHTA and FQGNSA. The CDR3 sequence is CASSLGGRGSSQPQHF. The CDR3 DNA follows: TGTGCCAGCAGCTTAGGCGGGAGGGGAAGTAGTCAGCCCCAGCATTTT.

J is TRBJ2-3 and V is TRBV4-2; either TRBD1 or TRBD2 may fit D (6 bases each). Trimming shortened V by 5 bases and J by 7 bases, and 19 bases separated the two germline ends. Germline-derived CDR1 and CDR2 are LGHNA and YNFKEQ. This CDR3 has 15 residues. CDR3 coding DNA: TGTGCCAGCAGCTTGGGGGGCATAAATACAAATACGCAGTATTTT. Translated, it gives CASSLGGINTNTQYF.

On this clone: A far larger clone is only one base removed, so a read error is likely. Other nucleotide sequences in the sample specify the same CDR3. The J gene is TRBJ2-2, the V gene TRBV2, with 10 nucleotides matching TRBD1. CDR1 SNHLY and CDR2 FYNNEI come from the germline V gene. The CDR3 has 16 residues. In DNA form, the CDR3 reads TGTGTCAGCTCCGGGACAGGGGTCGGTCTCACCGGGGAGCTGTTTTTT. Encoded protein: CVSSGTGVGLTGELFF. The whole variable domain, filled in from reference TRBV2 and TRBJ2-2, reads EPEVTQTPSHQVTQMGQEVILRCVPISNHLYFYWYRQILGQKVEFLVSFYNNEISEKSEIFDDQFSVERPDGSNFTLKIRSTKLEDSAMYFCVSSGTGVGLTGELFFGEGSRLTVL.

V gene TRBV28 combines with J gene TRBJ2-7; D not resolved. Germline V gene lookup returns CDR1 MDHEN and CDR2 SYDVKM. This CDR3 has 14 residues. V was pared by 3 bases and J by 2 bases, with 11 bases between. DNA for the CDR3: TGTGCCAGCAGTTTGCGTGGATTCGCCTACGAGCAGTACTTC. Amino acids: CASSLRGFAYEQYF.

The chain combines TRBV30 with TRBJ1-4, with D possibly matching TRBD1 (5 bases). V was clipped by 3 bases and J by 4 bases, with 9 bases between them. This CDR3 spans 13 amino acids. Germline V gene data show CDR1 as GTSNPN and CDR2 as SVGIG (reference sequence). CDR3 nucleotide sequence: TGTGCCTGGAGCACAGGAATTAATGAAAAACTGTTTTTT. Residues: CAWSTGINEKLFF.

This clone came up many times. V gene TRBV19 combines with J gene TRBJ2-1; 12 nucleotides match TRBD2. Looked up from germline, CDR1 is LNHDA and CDR2 is SQIVND (reference sequence). The J segment lost 8 bases and the V segment lost 4 bases, leaving 6 bases of the junction unmatched. This CDR3 is built from 15 residues. The CDR3 loop is CASSTGLAGRHEQFF. The CDR3 DNA reads TGTGCCAGTAGTACCGGACTAGCGGGAAGGCATGAGCAGTTCTTC.

The chain is built from TRBV5-6 and TRBJ1-3, with no clear D. In germline, CDR1 is SGHDT, CDR2 YYEEEE. This CDR3 is 12 amino acids long. V dropped 1 base and J dropped 7 bases, with 6 bases sitting between them. CDR3 nucleotides: TGTGCCAGCAGCTTGAGCGGCAACACCATATATTTT. It translates to CASSLSGNTIYF.

The chain has TRBV2 and TRBJ1-1; 7 bases are a match to TRBD1. CDR3 size: 14 residues. V shed 6 bases and J 12 bases; nucleotides not matched to a gene: 16. Germline V CDR1 and CDR2: SNHLY, FYNNEI. Written as DNA, the CDR3 is TGTGCCAGCAGGGCGAGACCGGGACAGTCTCGAACTTTCTTT. Amino acids: CASRARPGQSRTFF.